The clone carrying this T cell receptor beta chain was detected a few times. Its specificity is not known. V lost 8 bases and J lost 1, with 8 bases in between. The CDR3 is 12 residues long. The germline V gene encodes CDR1 WSHSY and CDR2 SAAADI. This entry is derived from a study of cytomegalovirus exposure and HLA in healthy donors. The PCR employed 60 Vbeta primers together with 13 Jbeta primers. Generated by immunoSEQ multiplex PCR, the TCRdb table keeps only in-frame clones and is missing some. The sample includes 70,000 to 95,000 clones, around 76% of them seen just once. Study-wide findings and caveats: The authors confirmed in vitro that a few CMV-associated chains were specific for CMV antigens. Indistinguishable V segments such as TRBV6-2 and TRBV6-3 were excluded.

The origin of this receptor is a young man in good health and CMV-seropositive. Sample: PBMCs. The V and J genes are TRBV10-2 and TRBJ1-1; D might be TRBD1 (6 bases). As DNA, the CDR3 is TGCGCCAGCTCGACAGGGAACACTGAAGCTTTCTTT. Translation: CASSTGNTEAFF.